Presented here are 15 T cell receptor beta chains from one specimen sequenced in a study of blood T cell repertoires in COVID-19. Only in-frame clones appear in the TCRdb table, and some are missing; sequencing was by immunoSEQ multiplex PCR. The sample comprises around 300,000 clones, approximately 90% of which are singletons, and approximately 6% rests with the top ten. The specimen was peripheral blood. The receptors stem from a woman between 45 and 65 years old with COVID-19, enrolled during active disease.

This chain's CDR3 is CASSAGQGRNTIYF. The CDR3 DNA is TGTGCCAGCAGCGCCGGACAGGGAAGAAACACCATATATTTT. The chain links TRBV9 to TRBJ1-3; 8 bases agree with TRBD1. V lost 3 bases to trimming and J lost 5 bases; unmatched junction nucleotides: 4. Germline V CDR1 and CDR2: SGDLS, YYNGEE. The CDR3 has 14 amino acids.

This clone was recorded once. This chain links TRBV2 with TRBJ2-5, with 9 bases aligning to TRBD2. After removal of 7 bases from V and 5 bases from J, the junction contained 8 bases not matched to a gene. CDR3 length: 14 amino acids. The germline V gene encodes CDR1 SNHLY and CDR2 FYNNEI. As DNA, the CDR3 is TGTGCCAGCAAGGGCGGGAGGGCCCGGGAGACCCAGTACTTC. It specifies CASKGGRARETQYF.

A word on this clone: Distinct nucleotide sequences in the sample also encode this CDR3. The chain has TRBV19 and TRBJ2-7; TRBD1 might be the D (5 bases). CDR3 length: 15 amino acids. CDR1 and CDR2 from the germline V gene are LNHDA and SQIVND (reference sequence). V lost 3 bases and J lost 2, with 14 bases in between. CDR3 sequence reads: CASSIGQGLTYEQYF. The CDR3 bases are TGTGCCAGTAGTATTGGGCAGGGTCTTACCTACGAGCAGTACTTC.

This sequence joins TRBV15 and TRBJ1-2; no definite D call. Germline assignment: CDR1 LNHNV and CDR2 YYDKDF (reference sequence). There are 12 residues in the CDR3. With 1 base removed from V and 8 bases from J, the gap between germline ends came to 8 bases. CDR3 in DNA: TGTGCCACCAGCAGAGTGCGGGAGGGCTACACCTTC. Translated: CATSRVREGYTF.

The gene calls are TRBV19 and TRBJ2-1; possibly TRBD1 for D (5 bases). The CDR3 extends over 18 amino acids. Germline CDR1 and CDR2: LNHDA and SQIVND (reference sequence). Trimming stripped 1 base from V and 0 bases from J, with 16 bases between. CDR3 sequence reads: CASSIGGAETSSYNEQFF. DNA of the CDR3: TGTGCCAGTAGTATAGGGGGCGCGGAAACGAGCTCCTACAATGAGCAGTTCTTC.

V is TRBV19 and J is TRBJ1-5, with 7 bases aligning to TRBD1. Germline V gene sequence: CDR1 LNHDA, CDR2 SQIVND (reference sequence). Trimming at V came to 2 bases and at J to 4 bases, leaving 8 bases not matched to a gene. This CDR3 is built from 16 residues. CDR3 region: CASSIWAGGENQPQHF. The DNA of the CDR3 is TGTGCCAGTAGTATATGGGCAGGGGGAGAAAATCAGCCCCAGCATTTT.

The chain joins TRBV5-1 to TRBJ1-4, with D possibly being TRBD1 (6 bases). CDR3 length: 16 amino acids. Germline CDR1 and CDR2: SGHRS and YFSETQ. V lost 0 bases and J 4 bases, leaving 13 bases between the germline ends. The CDR3 nucleotides are TGCGCCAGCAGCTTGGGCGGGGGCGCCAGTAATGAAAAACTGTTTTTT. Protein sequence: CASSLGGGASNEKLFF.

This chain joins TRBV6-6 and TRBJ1-1, with D unresolved. This CDR3 is built from 12 residues. In germline, CDR1 is MNHNY, CDR2 SVGAGI (reference sequence). Trimming took off 5 bases at V and 1 base at J, with 5 bases between the two ends. The CDR3 loop reads CASSKRNTEAFF. In DNA, the CDR3 is TGTGCCAGCAGTAAGCGGAACACTGAAGCTTTCTTT.

The V gene is TRBV6-4, the J gene TRBJ1-4, with 8 bases identical to TRBD1. With 7 bases clipped from V and 7 bases from J, the junction kept 20 bases outside the gene matches. Germline V gene lookup returns CDR1 MRHNA and CDR2 SNTAGT. The CDR3 covers 18 residues. CDR3 amino acids: CASIVGELRTGRGEKLFF. In DNA form, the CDR3 reads TGTGCCAGCATTGTAGGCGAATTGAGGACAGGGAGGGGTGAAAAACTGTTTTTT.

This clone was detected only once. The chain has TRBV30 and TRBJ2-7; a weak D match, TRBD1 (7 bases). This CDR3 is built from 14 residues. Germline assignment: CDR1 GTSNPN and CDR2 SVGIG (reference sequence). V was pared by 2 bases and J by 3 bases, with 14 bases between. The DNA of the CDR3 is TGTGCCTGGAGTAGGCAGGGGGGAATCTACGAGCAGTACTTC. Its protein product is CAWSRQGGIYEQYF. The variable domain in full, with the rest retrieved from reference TRBV30 and TRBJ2-7, is SQTIHQWPATLVQPVGSPLSLECTVEGTSNPNLYWYRQAAGRGLQLLFYSVGIGQISSEVPQNLSASRPQDRQFILSSKKLLLSDSGFYLCAWSRQGGIYEQYFGPGTRLTVT.

This clone occurred once. The chain joins TRBV2 to TRBJ2-7; unclear D gene. The CDR3 is made up of 15 amino acids. CDR1 is SNHLY and CDR2 is FYNNEI in the germline V gene. With 4 bases removed from V and 3 bases from J, the gap between germline ends came to 16 bases. In DNA, the CDR3 is TGTGCCAGCAGTGTAACCTTAGTTACGGGCTACGAGCAGTACTTC. Protein sequence: CASSVTLVTGYEQYF.

This chain links TRBV5-1 with TRBJ2-1; 9 bases map to TRBD2. This CDR3 contains 16 residues. V lost 4 bases and J lost 5; bases outside the gene matches: 10. Germline V CDR1 and CDR2: SGHRS, YFSETQ. The CDR3 reads CASSTTSGLANNEQFF. The CDR3 coding sequence is TGCGCCAGCAGCACCACTTCGGGACTAGCAAACAATGAGCAGTTCTTC. The whole variable domain, filled in from reference TRBV5-1 and TRBJ2-1, reads KAGVTQTPRYLIKTRGQQVTLSCSPISGHRSVSWYQQTPGQGLQFLFEYFSETQRNKGNFPGRFSGRQFSNSRSEMNVSTLELGDSALYLCASSTTSGLANNEQFFGPGTRLTVL.

A word on this clone: Different DNA sequences within this sample yield the same CDR3. The chain combines TRBV5-1 with TRBJ2-5; D call uncertain. This CDR3 region has 13 residues. Trimming shortened V by 5 bases and J by 5 bases, and 13 bases separated the two germline ends. Germline-derived CDR1 and CDR2 are SGHRS and YFSETQ. The CDR3, as DNA: TGCGCCAGCAGTTTCGGTATACAGGAGACCCAGTACTTC. This translates into CASSFGIQETQYF.

The CDR3 coding sequence is TGCGCCAGCAGCCAATTAGGCGGGAGCGTAAATGAGCAGTTCTTC. Protein product: CASSQLGGSVNEQFF. This rearrangement joins TRBV4-1 to TRBJ2-1, with 7 bases that match TRBD2. After removal of 2 bases from V and 7 bases from J, the junction contained 8 bases not matched to a gene. The CDR3 is 15 residues long. The germline V gene has CDR1 MGHRA and CDR2 YSYEKL.

The rearrangement joins TRBV6-2 or TRBV6-3 to TRBJ1-1; D remains unclear. Trimming pared 2 bases from V and 5 bases from J, leaving 12 bases between. The CDR3 has 14 amino acids. Per the germline V gene, CDR1 is MNHEY and CDR2 is SVGEGT. The CDR3 DNA reads as TGTGCCAGCAGTTACGGGAGGATTTGGACTGAAGCTTTCTTT. This gives the protein CASSYGRIWTEAFF.